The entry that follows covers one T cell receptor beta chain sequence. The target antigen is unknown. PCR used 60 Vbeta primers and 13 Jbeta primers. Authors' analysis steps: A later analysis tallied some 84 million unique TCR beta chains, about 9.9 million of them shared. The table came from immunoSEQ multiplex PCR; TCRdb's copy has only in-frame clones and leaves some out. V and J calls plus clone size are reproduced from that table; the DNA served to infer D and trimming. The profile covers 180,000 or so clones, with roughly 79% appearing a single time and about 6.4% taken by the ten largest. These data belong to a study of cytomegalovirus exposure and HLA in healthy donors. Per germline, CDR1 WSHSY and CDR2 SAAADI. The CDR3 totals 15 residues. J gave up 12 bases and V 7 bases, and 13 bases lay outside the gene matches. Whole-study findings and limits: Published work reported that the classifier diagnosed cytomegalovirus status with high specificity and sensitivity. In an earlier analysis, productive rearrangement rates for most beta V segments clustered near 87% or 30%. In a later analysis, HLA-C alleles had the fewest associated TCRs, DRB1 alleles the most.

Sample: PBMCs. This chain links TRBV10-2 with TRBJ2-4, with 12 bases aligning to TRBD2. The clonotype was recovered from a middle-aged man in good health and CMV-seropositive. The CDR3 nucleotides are TGCGCCAGCAATCCGACTAGCGGGAGTGGTAGCAGTCAGTACTTC. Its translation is CASNPTSGSGSSQYF.